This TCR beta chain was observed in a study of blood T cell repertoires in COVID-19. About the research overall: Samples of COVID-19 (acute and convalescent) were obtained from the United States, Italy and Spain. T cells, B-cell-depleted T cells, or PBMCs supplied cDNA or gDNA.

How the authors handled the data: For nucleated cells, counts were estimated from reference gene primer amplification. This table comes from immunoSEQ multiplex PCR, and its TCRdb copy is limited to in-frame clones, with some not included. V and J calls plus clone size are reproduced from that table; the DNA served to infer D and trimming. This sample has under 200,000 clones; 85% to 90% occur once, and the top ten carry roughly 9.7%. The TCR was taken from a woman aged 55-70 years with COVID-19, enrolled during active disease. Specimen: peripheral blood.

CDR3 protein: CSASSTGGLTDTQYF. The DNA of the CDR3 is TGCAGTGCTAGTTCGACAGGGGGCCTGACAGATACGCAGTATTTT. The chain uses TRBV20-1 and TRBJ2-3, with 10 bases aligning to TRBD1. The CDR3 is 15 amino acids. The V gene end was trimmed by 3 bases and the J gene end by 3 bases; junction bases not matched to a gene: 6. Germline lookup yields CDR1 DFQATT and CDR2 SNEGSKA (reference sequence).